These 13 T cell receptor beta chains came from one sample sequenced in a study of PD-1 blockade in classical Hodgkin lymphoma. TCRdb's copy holds only in-frame clones and misses some; the assay was immunoSEQ multiplex PCR. The table shows about 31,000 clones, with 65% to 85% occurring only once. The time point was: cycle 4 day 1 (C4D1), after more than 5 weeks of nivolumab. Autologous stem cell transplantation was followed by relapse in every patient, and brentuximab vedotin exposure varied. This specimen was peripheral blood mononuclear cells (PBMCs), taken before the fourth cycle of nivolumab. The receptors were gathered from a human donor with classical Hodgkin lymphoma.

CDR3 nucleotide sequence: TGCGCCAGCAGCGTTGTTGGTAGGGAGAGGGGTCAGCCCCAGCATTTT. Translation gives CASSVVGRERGQPQHF. The rearrangement links TRBV4-1 to TRBJ1-5, with D possibly TRBD1 on 5 matching bases. Germline V gene data show CDR1 as MGHRA and CDR2 as YSYEKL. The CDR3 runs 16 residues. V was cut by 5 bases and J by 6 bases, with 20 bases left in between.

This sequence joins TRBV5-1 and TRBJ1-4; 7 bases line up with TRBD1. This CDR3 contains 14 residues. Germline V CDR1 and CDR2: SGHRS, YFSETQ. V shed 4 bases, J shed 6 bases, and the junction held 6 bases outside the gene matches. The CDR3 reads CASSGGQRHEKLFF. The CDR3 DNA reads TGCGCCAGCAGCGGGGGACAGCGGCATGAAAAACTGTTTTTT.

The chain uses TRBV29-1 and TRBJ1-1; the D is unclear. V was cut by 4 bases and J by 0 bases, with 6 bases left in between. The CDR3 is 12 residues long. The germline V gene encodes CDR1 SQVTM and CDR2 ANQGSEA. CDR3 sequence: CSVAQLNTEAFF. In DNA form, the CDR3 reads TGCAGCGTTGCACAGTTGAACACTGAAGCTTTCTTT.

The chain recombines TRBV6-6 with TRBJ2-1; 7 nucleotides match TRBD1. The CDR3 is 13 residues long. Germline-derived CDR1 and CDR2 are MNHNY and SVGAGI (reference sequence). V lost 7 bases to trimming and J lost 4 bases; unmatched junction nucleotides: 4. The CDR3 loop is CASNGQVYNEQFF. The DNA for the CDR3 is TGTGCCAGCAATGGACAGGTGTACAATGAGCAGTTCTTC.

The chain uses TRBV6-6 and TRBJ1-3, with D possibly being TRBD1 (6 bases). The CDR3 loop spans 15 amino acids. Trimming removed 7 bases from V and 0 bases from J, with 13 bases in between. Looked up from germline, CDR1 is MNHNY and CDR2 is SVGAGI (reference sequence). In DNA, the CDR3 is TGTGCCAGCATCCCGACAGGTCTCTCTGGAAACACCATATATTTT. Amino acids: CASIPTGLSGNTIYF.

The chain has TRBV19 and TRBJ2-3; D is uncertain. The CDR3 has 13 residues. Trimming took off 3 bases at V and 2 bases at J, with 6 bases between the two ends. Germline V gives CDR1 LNHDA, CDR2 SQIVND (reference sequence). The CDR3 DNA follows: TGTGCCAGTAGTATCGTCAACACAGATACGCAGTATTTT. Translation gives CASSIVNTDTQYF.

This chain connects TRBV7-2 to TRBJ1-6; 7 nucleotides line up with TRBD1. Unmatched junction bases numbered 9, after V lost 5 bases and J lost 8 bases. There are 15 residues in the CDR3. Germline lookup yields CDR1 SGHTA and CDR2 FQGNSA. The CDR3 loop is CASSADRVAYSPLHF. In DNA form, the CDR3 reads TGTGCCAGCAGCGCCGACAGGGTGGCTTATTCACCCCTCCACTTT.

This clone turned up a few times. This chain links TRBV5-1 with TRBJ2-1; 9 bases match TRBD2. There are 15 residues in the CDR3. Trimming took 2 bases from V and 2 from J; bases not matched to a gene: 2. Germline loops: CDR1 SGHRS, CDR2 YFSETQ. In DNA form, the CDR3 reads TGCGCCAGCAGCTTATTAGCGGGGGCCTACAATGAGCAGTTCTTC. Translation gives CASSLLAGAYNEQFF. Using reference TRBV5-1 and TRBJ2-1 for the parts outside the CDR3, the full variable domain is KAGVTQTPRYLIKTRGQQVTLSCSPISGHRSVSWYQQTPGQGLQFLFEYFSETQRNKGNFPGRFSGRQFSNSRSEMNVSTLELGDSALYLCASSLLAGAYNEQFFGPGTRLTVL.

This sequence joins TRBV9 and TRBJ2-3; D is unclear. The CDR3 is 12 residues long. CDR1 is SGDLS and CDR2 is YYNGEE in the germline V gene. V lost 3 bases to trimming and J lost 4 bases, with 6 bases between them. In nucleotides, the CDR3 is TGTGCCAGCAGCGGAGGCCCAGATACGCAGTATTTT. It specifies CASSGGPDTQYF.

This chain uses TRBV7-2 with TRBJ1-1; TRBD1 is a possible D gene (6 bases). Germline V CDR1 and CDR2: SGHTA, FQGNSA. The CDR3 is 15 amino acids. Trimming removed 5 bases from V and 0 bases from J, with 13 bases in between. CDR3: CASSTGQSMNTEAFF. In nucleotides, the CDR3 is TGTGCCAGCAGCACCGGACAGAGCATGAACACTGAAGCTTTCTTT. Full variable domain (missing parts from reference TRBV7-2 and TRBJ1-1): GAGVSQSPSNKVTEKGKDVELRCDPISGHTALYWYRQSLGQGLEFLIYFQGNSAPDKSGLPSDRFSAERTGGSVSTLTIQRTQQEDSAVYLCASSTGQSMNTEAFFGQGTRLTVV.

The chain joins TRBV7-2 to TRBJ1-2; no clear D gene. Trimming took off 1 base at V and 8 bases at J, with 14 bases between the two ends. Germline assignment: CDR1 SGHTA and CDR2 FQGNSA. The CDR3 loop spans 14 amino acids. This CDR3 reads CASSLVDGGMGYTF. Written as DNA, the CDR3 is TGTGCCAGCAGCTTAGTTGATGGAGGGATGGGCTACACCTTC.

DNA of the CDR3: TGCAGCGTCGTAGACCCTATGAACACTGAAGCTTTCTTT. Translation: CSVVDPMNTEAFF. The gene calls are TRBV29-1 and TRBJ1-1; D is unresolved. Germline V CDR1 and CDR2: SQVTM, ANQGSEA. The V end was cut by 6 bases, the J end by 0 bases, with 11 bases between. The CDR3 runs 13 residues.

This clone was picked up a small number of times. This chain links TRBV7-3 with TRBJ1-1; 7 bases are shared with TRBD1. V was pared by 3 bases and J by 3 bases, with 1 base of the junction left unmatched. Germline CDR1 and CDR2: SGHTA and FQGTGA. This CDR3 spans 13 amino acids. The CDR3 sequence: CASSLDRHTEAFF. The CDR3 DNA reads as TGTGCCAGCAGCTTGGACAGGCACACTGAAGCTTTCTTT.